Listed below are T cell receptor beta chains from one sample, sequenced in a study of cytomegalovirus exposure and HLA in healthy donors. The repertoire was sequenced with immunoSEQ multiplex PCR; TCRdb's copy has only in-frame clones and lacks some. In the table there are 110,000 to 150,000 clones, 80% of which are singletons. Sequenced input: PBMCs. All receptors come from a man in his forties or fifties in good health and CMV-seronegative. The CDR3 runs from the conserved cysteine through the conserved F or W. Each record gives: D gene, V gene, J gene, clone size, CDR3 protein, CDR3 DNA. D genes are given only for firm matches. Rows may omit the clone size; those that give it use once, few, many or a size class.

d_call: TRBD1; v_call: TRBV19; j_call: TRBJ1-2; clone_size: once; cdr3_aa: CASSVDRNYGYTF; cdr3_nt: TGTGCCAGTAGTGTGGACAGGAACTATGGCTACACCTTC
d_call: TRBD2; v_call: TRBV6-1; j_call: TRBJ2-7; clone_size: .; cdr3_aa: CASSEETSASSYEQYF; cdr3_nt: TGTGCCAGCAGTGAGGAGACTAGCGCGAGCTCCTACGAGCAGTACTTC
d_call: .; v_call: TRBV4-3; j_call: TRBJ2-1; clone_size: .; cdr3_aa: CASSQALGEQFF; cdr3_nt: TGCGCCAGCAGCCAAGCGCTGGGCGAGCAGTTCTTC
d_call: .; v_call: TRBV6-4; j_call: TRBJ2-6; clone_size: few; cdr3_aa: CASMDNSGANVLTF; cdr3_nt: TGTGCCAGCATGGACAACTCTGGGGCCAACGTCCTGACTTTC
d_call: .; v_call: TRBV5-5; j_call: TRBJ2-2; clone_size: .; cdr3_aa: CASSFPGNTGELFF; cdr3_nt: TGTGCCAGCAGCTTTCCGGGGAACACCGGGGAGCTGTTTTTT
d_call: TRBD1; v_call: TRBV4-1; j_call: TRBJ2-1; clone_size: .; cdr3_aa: CASSRDRGRNEQFF; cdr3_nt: TGCGCCAGCAGCCGGGACAGGGGGAGAAATGAGCAGTTCTTC
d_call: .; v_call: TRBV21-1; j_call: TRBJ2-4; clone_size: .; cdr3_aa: CASLIGQGVKNIQYF; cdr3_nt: TGTGCCAGCCTGATCGGACAGGGGGTCAAAAACATTCAGTACTTC
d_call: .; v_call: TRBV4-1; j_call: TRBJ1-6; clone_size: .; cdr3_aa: CASSLPENSPLHF; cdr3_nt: TGCGCCAGCAGCCTCCCGGAGAATTCACCCCTCCACTTT
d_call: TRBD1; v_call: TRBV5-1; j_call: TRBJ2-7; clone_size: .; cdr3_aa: CASSLAQGAEGYEQYF; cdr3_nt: TGCGCCAGCAGCTTGGCACAGGGGGCAGAGGGCTACGAGCAGTACTTC
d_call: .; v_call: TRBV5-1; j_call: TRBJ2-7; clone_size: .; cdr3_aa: CASSLAGSSYEQYF; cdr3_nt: TGCGCCAGCAGCTTGGCTGGGAGCTCCTACGAGCAGTACTTC
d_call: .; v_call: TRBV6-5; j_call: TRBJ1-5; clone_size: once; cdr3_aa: CASGQGRGQPQHF; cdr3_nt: TGTGCCAGCGGTCAGGGGCGTGGGCAGCCCCAGCATTTT
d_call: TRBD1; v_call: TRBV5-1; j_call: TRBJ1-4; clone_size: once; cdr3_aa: CASSSFPTGAVNEKLFF; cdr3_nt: TGCGCCAGCAGCTCATTCCCCACAGGGGCGGTTAATGAAAAACTGTTTTTT
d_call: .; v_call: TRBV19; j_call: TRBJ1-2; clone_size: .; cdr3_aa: CASSIKLGLGYGYTF; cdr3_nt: TGTGCCAGTAGTATAAAGTTGGGCCTGGGCTATGGCTACACCTTC
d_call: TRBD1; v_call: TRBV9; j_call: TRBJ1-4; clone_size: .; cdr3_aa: CASSVAQGDFGEKLFF; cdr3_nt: TGTGCCAGCAGCGTAGCCCAGGGGGATTTTGGGGAAAAACTGTTTTTT
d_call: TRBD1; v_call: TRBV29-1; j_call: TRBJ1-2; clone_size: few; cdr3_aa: CSVPRQGEGYTF; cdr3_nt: TGCAGCGTCCCTAGACAGGGAGAAGGCTACACCTTC
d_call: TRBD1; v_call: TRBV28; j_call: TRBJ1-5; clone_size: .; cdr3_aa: CASSRGQGVNQPQHF; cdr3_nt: TGTGCCAGCAGTAGAGGACAGGGGGTTAATCAGCCCCAGCATTTT
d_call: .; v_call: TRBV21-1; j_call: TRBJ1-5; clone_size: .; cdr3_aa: CASSIGPGEPQHF; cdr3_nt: TGTGCCAGCAGCATTGGGCCCGGGGAGCCCCAGCATTTT
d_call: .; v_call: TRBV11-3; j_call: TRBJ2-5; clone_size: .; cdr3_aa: CASSLRVGETQYF; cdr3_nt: TGTGCCAGCAGTCTCAGGGTGGGAGAGACCCAGTACTTC
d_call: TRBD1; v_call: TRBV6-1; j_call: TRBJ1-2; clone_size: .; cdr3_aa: CATGDRGRGGYTF; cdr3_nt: TGTGCCACCGGGGACAGGGGGCGCGGGGGCTACACCTTC
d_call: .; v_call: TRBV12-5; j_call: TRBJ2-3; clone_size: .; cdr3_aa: CASGLGQGAGGTQYF; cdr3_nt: TGTGCTAGTGGTTTGGGACAGGGTGCGGGGGGTACGCAGTATTTT
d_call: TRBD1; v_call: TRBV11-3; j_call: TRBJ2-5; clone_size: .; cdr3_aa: CASSKGDRKAETQYF; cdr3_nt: TGTGCCAGCAGCAAAGGGGACAGGAAGGCGGAGACCCAGTACTTC
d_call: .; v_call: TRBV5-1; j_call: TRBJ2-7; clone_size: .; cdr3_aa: CASAPAIYEQYF; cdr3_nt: TGCGCCAGTGCACCAGCGATCTACGAGCAGTACTTC
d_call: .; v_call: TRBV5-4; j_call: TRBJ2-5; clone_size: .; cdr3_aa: CASTSYQETQYF; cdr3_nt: TGTGCCAGCACCTCGTACCAAGAGACCCAGTACTTC
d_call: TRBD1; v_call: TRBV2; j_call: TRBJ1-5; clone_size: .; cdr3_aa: CASREWGQGGQPQHF; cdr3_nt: TGTGCCAGCAGGGAATGGGGACAGGGGGGACAGCCCCAGCATTTT
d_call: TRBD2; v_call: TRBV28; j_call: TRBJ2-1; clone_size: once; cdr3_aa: CASSFVLAGGESVQEQFF; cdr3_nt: TGTGCCAGCAGTTTCGTTCTAGCGGGGGGTGAGTCGGTGCAGGAGCAGTTCTTC
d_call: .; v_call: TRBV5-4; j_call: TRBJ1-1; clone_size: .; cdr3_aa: CASSLAPAGLGDTEAFF; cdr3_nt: TGTGCCAGCAGCTTGGCCCCGGCAGGGCTTGGGGACACTGAAGCTTTCTTT
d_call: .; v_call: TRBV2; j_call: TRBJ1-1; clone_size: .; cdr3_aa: CASSLRARGTEAFF; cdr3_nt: TGTGCCAGCAGTCTCCGGGCCCGGGGCACTGAAGCTTTCTTT
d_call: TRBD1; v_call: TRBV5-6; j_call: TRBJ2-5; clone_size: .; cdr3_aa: CASSPDREETQYF; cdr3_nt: TGTGCCAGCAGCCCGGACAGGGAAGAGACCCAGTACTTC
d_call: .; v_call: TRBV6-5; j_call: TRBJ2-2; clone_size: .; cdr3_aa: CASSGGTGELFF; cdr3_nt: TGTGCCAGCAGTGGGGGGACCGGGGAGCTGTTTTTT
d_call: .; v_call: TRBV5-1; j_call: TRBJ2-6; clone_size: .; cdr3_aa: CASRVDLGANVLTF; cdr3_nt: TGCGCCAGCCGGGTGGATCTGGGGGCCAACGTCCTGACTTTC
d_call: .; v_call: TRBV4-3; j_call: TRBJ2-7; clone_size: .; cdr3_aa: CASSQGVRPRIYEQYF; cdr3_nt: TGCGCCAGCAGCCAAGGGGTTCGGCCCAGGATCTACGAGCAGTACTTC
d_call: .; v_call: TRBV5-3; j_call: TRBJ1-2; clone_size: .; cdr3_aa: CARIQVFNDYGYTF; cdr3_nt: TGTGCCAGAATTCAGGTATTTAACGACTATGGCTACACCTTC
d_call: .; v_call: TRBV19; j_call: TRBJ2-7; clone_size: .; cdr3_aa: CASSIDHGTYEQYF; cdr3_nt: TGTGCCAGTAGTATAGATCATGGTACATACGAGCAGTACTTC
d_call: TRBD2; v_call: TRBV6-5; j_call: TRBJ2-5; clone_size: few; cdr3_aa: CAVRGGTETQYF; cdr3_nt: TGTGCCGTCCGGGGGGGGACAGAGACCCAGTACTTC
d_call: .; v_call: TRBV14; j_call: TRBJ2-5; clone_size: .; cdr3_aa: CASSQRQAQETQYF; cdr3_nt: TGTGCCAGCAGCCAAAGGCAGGCCCAAGAGACCCAGTACTTC
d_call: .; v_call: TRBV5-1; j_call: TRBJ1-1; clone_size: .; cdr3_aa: CASSFQGRHTEAFF; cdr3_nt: TGCGCCAGCAGCTTTCAGGGGCGGCACACTGAAGCTTTCTTT
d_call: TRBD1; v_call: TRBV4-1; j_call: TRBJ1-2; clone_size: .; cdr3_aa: CASSQENRGLIYGYTF; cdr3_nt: TGCGCCAGCAGCCAAGAAAACAGGGGACTGATCTATGGCTACACCTTC
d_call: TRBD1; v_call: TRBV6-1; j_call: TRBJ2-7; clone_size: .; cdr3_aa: CASTTTGTGSYEQYF; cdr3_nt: TGTGCCAGCACCACCACCGGGACAGGGTCATACGAGCAGTACTTC
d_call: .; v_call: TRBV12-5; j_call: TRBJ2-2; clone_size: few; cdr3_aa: CASGLLQHTGELFF; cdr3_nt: TGTGCTAGTGGTTTGCTACAGCACACCGGGGAGCTGTTTTTT
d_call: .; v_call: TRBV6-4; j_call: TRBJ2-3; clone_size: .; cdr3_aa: CASSVLRDLYTDTQYF; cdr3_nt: TGTGCCAGCAGTGTCCTCCGGGACTTATACACAGATACGCAGTATTTT
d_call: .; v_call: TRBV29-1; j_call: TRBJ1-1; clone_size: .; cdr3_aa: CSAVSRGGAGTEAFF; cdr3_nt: TGCAGCGCGGTCTCCAGAGGGGGGGCGGGAACTGAAGCTTTCTTT
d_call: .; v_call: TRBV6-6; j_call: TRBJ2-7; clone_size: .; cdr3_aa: CASRDTSSYEQYF; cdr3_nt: TGTGCCAGCAGGGACACTTCGTCCTACGAGCAGTACTTC
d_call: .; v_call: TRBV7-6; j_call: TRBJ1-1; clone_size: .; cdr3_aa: CASTKEANTEAFF; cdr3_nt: TGTGCCAGCACTAAGGAGGCGAACACTGAAGCTTTCTTT
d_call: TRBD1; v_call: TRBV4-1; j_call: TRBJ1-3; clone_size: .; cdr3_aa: CASSQPPGTGGGNTIYF; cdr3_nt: TGCGCCAGCAGCCAACCTCCTGGGACAGGAGGTGGAAACACCATATATTTT
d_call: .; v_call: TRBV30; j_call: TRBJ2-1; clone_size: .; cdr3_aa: CAWSRRDSYNEQFF; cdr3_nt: TGTGCCTGGAGTCGCAGGGACTCCTACAATGAGCAGTTCTTC
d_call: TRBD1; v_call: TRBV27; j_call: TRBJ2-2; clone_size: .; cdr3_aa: CASSRATGSATGELFF; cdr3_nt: TGTGCCAGCAGCCGTGCGACAGGGTCGGCCACCGGGGAGCTGTTTTTT